The TCR beta chain under discussion was sequenced for a study of blood T cell repertoires in COVID-19. Study-level information: COVID-19 samples from acute and convalescent phases originated in the United States, Italy and Spain. Nucleic acid was either cDNA or gDNA, and it came from T cells, B-cell-depleted T cells, or PBMCs.

The CDR3 has 16 amino acids. The germline V and J ends were trimmed by 7 bases and 0 bases, with 15 bases remaining between them. Germline CDR1 reads LNHDA; CDR2 reads SQIVND (reference sequence). Some clones are missing from TCRdb's copy, which holds only in-frame ones; the method was immunoSEQ multiplex PCR. The sample records over 200,000 clones, 70% to 90% being singletons. The sequence was obtained from a man aged 25-40 years who had recovered from COVID-19. V and J are TRBV19 and TRBJ1-4; D ambiguous. Material for sequencing was peripheral blood. CDR3 sequence reads: CASTLNGVATNEKLFF. The CDR3 DNA sequence: TGTGCCAGTACTCTGAACGGGGTTGCAACTAATGAAAAACTGTTTTTT.